This TCR beta chain was captured by sequencing in a study of T cells in Graves' hyperthyroidism and ophthalmopathy. Many counts were recorded for this clonotype. Its target is not known. General study points: Blood also contained most expanded thyroid clonotypes above 0.001.

Germline V gene data show CDR1 as MNHNS and CDR2 as SASEGT. The CDR3 has 14 residues. Between the trimmed V and J ends, which lost 5 bases and 7 bases, there was a span of 15 bases. It was RNA transcripts that yielded the amplified TCR beta CDR3 regions. The HTBI primer set drove a first-round RT-PCR of the TCR CDR3. MiXCR was run by TCRdb on the multiplex PCR reads, yielding one entry per CDR3 protein. The sample holds some 760,000 distinct CDR3 sequences, 12% to 15% seen once. The chain joins TRBV6-1 to TRBJ2-1, with D possibly being TRBD1 (5 bases). The receptor comes from a woman between 18 and 29 years old with Graves' hyperthyroidism. Specimen: blood. CDR3: CASSTGRLNNEQFF. CDR3 DNA sequence: TGTGCCAGCAGTACAGGCCGACTCAATAATGAGCAGTTCTTC.